This T cell receptor (beta chain) was recovered during a study of blood T cell repertoires in COVID-19. In the study's own analysis: Counts of nucleated cells, estimated from reference gene primer amplification, were obtained. Generated by immunoSEQ multiplex PCR, the TCRdb table keeps only in-frame clones and is missing some. Clone size and V and J calls were adopted from that table, with D and trimming inferred from the DNA. The table has about 88,000 clones, around 88% seen once. This TCR was sampled from a woman in her sixties or seventies with COVID-19, enrolled during active disease. The specimen was peripheral blood.

The CDR3 reads CASSPGQSFYGYTF. As DNA, the CDR3 is TGTGCCAGCTCACCAGGTCAAAGCTTCTATGGCTACACCTTC. This sequence joins TRBV18 and TRBJ1-2; D is unresolved. Between the trimmed V and J ends, which lost 2 bases and 4 bases, there was a span of 11 bases. The V gene's germline CDR1 is KGHSH and CDR2 LQKENI. The length of the CDR3 is 14 residues.